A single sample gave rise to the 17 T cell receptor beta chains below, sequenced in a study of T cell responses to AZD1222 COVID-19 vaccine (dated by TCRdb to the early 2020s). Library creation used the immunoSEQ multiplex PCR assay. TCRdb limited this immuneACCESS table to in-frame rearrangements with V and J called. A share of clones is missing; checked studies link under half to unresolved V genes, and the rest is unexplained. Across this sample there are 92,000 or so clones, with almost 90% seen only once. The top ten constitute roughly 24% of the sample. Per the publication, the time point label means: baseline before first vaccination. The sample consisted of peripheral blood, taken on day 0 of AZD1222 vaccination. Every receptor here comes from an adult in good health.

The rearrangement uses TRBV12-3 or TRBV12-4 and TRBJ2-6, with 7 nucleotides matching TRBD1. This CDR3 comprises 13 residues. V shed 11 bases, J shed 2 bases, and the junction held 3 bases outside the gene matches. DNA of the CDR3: TGTGCCCTAGGGGGCGCTGGGGCCAACGTCCTGACTTTC. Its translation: CALGGAGANVLTF.

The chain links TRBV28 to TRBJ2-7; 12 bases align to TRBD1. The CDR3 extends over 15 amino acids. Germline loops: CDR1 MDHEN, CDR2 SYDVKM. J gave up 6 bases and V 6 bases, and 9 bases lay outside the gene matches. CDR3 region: CASRSPGQGAGEQYF. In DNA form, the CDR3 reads TGTGCCAGCAGAAGCCCGGGACAGGGGGCGGGCGAGCAGTACTTC.

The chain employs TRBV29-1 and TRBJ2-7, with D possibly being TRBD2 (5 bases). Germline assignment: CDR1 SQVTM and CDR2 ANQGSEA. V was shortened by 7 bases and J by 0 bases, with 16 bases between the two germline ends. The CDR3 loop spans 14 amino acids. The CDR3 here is CSAAGGAYSYEQYF. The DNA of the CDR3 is TGCAGCGCCGCGGGTGGCGCCTACTCCTACGAGCAGTACTTC.

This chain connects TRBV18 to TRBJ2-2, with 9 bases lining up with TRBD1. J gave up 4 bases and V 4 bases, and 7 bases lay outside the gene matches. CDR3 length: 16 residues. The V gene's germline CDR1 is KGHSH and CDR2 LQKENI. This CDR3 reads CASSQPGQGTTGELFF. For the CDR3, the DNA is TGTGCCAGCTCACAACCGGGACAGGGTACCACCGGGGAGCTGTTTTTT.

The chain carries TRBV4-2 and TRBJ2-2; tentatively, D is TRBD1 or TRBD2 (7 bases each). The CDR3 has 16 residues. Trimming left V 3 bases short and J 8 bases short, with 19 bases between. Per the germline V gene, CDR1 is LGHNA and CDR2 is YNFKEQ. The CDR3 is CASSQTGRAKAGELFF. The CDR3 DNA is TGTGCCAGCAGCCAGACAGGGAGGGCCAAGGCGGGGGAGCTGTTTTTT.

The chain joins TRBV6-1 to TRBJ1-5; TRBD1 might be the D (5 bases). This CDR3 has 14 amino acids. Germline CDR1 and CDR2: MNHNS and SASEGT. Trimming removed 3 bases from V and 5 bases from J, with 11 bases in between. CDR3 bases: TGTGCCAGCAGTGATGTTGGGGGGGATCAGCCCCAGCATTTT. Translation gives CASSDVGGDQPQHF.

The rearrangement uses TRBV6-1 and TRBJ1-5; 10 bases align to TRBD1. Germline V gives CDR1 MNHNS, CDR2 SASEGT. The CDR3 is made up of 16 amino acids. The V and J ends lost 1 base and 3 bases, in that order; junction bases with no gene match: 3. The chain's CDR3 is CASSEEGQGNNQPQHF. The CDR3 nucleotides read TGTGCCAGCAGTGAAGAGGGACAGGGGAACAATCAGCCCCAGCATTTT.

CDR3 loop: CASEASGRSGNEQFF. As DNA, the CDR3 is TGCGCCAGCGAGGCTAGCGGGAGATCCGGGAATGAGCAGTTCTTC. The chain joins TRBV5-1 to TRBJ2-1, with TRBD2 matching over 10 bases. Germline CDR1 SGHRS, CDR2 YFSETQ. Trimming cost V 7 bases and J 7 bases; bases outside gene matches: 11. The CDR3 runs 15 residues. Based on the CDR3 plus reference TRBV5-1 and TRBJ2-1, the full variable domain is KAGVTQTPRYLIKTRGQQVTLSCSPISGHRSVSWYQQTPGQGLQFLFEYFSETQRNKGNFPGRFSGRQFSNSRSEMNVSTLELGDSALYLCASEASGRSGNEQFFGPGTRLTVL.

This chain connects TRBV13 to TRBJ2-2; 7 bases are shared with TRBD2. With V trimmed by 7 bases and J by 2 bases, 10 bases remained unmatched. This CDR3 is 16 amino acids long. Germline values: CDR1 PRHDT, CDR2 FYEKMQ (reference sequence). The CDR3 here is CASTLRGGHNTGELFF. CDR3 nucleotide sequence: TGTGCCAGCACCCTCCGGGGAGGGCACAACACCGGGGAGCTGTTTTTT.

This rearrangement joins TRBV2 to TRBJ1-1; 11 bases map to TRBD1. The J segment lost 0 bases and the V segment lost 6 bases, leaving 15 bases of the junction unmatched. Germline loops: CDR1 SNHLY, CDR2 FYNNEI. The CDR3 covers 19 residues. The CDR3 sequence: CASRTRDRGSRGMNTEAFF. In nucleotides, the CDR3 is TGTGCCAGCAGAACCCGGGACAGGGGGAGTCGGGGCATGAACACTGAAGCTTTCTTT.

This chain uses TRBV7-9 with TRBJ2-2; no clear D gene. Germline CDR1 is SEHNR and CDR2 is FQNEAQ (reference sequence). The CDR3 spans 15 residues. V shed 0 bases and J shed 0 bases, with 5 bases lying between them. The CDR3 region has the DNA TGTGCCAGCAGCTTAGCACTCGCGAACACCGGGGAGCTGTTTTTT. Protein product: CASSLALANTGELFF.

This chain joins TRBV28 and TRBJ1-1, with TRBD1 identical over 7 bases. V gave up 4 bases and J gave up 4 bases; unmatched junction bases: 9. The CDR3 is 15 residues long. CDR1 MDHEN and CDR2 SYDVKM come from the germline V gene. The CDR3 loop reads CASSSRQGKATEAFF. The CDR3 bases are TGTGCCAGCAGTTCCAGACAGGGCAAGGCCACTGAAGCTTTCTTT.

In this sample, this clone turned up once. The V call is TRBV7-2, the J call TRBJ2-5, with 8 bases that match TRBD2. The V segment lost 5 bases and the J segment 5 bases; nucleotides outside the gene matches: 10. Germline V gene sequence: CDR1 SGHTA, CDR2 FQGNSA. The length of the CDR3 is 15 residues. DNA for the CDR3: TGTGCCAGCAGCCAACGGGCCGGGAGGGGGGAGACCCAGTACTTC. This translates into CASSQRAGRGETQYF.

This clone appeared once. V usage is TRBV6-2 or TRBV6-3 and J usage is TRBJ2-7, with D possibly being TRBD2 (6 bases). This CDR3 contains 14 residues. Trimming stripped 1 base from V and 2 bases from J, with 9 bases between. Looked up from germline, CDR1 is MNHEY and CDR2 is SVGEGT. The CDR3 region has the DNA TGTGCCAGCAGTTACTTAGCGGCGACCTACGAGCAGTACTTC. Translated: CASSYLAATYEQYF.

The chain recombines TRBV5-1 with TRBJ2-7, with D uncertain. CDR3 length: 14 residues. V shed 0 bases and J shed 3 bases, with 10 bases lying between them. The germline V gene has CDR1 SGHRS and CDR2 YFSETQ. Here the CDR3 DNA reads TGCGCCAGCAGCTTGGATGGGTTTGGCTACGAGCAGTACTTC. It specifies CASSLDGFGYEQYF.

The CDR3 DNA reads as TGCGCCAGCAGCCAAGTTCCCGGGGAGCTGTTTTTT. Translated, it gives CASSQVPGELFF. The V call is TRBV4-3, the J call TRBJ2-2; D remains ambiguous. V lost 1 base, J lost 6 bases, and 3 bases lay in between. The CDR3 spans 12 residues. Germline V gene sequence: CDR1 LGHNA, CDR2 YSLEER.

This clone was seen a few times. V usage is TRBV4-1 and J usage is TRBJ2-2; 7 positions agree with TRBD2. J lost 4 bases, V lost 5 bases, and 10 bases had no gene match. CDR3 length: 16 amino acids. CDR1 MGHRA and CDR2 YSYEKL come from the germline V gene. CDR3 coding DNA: TGCGCCAGCAGCTTCACGGCGGGGGTGGGCACCGGGGAGCTGTTTTTT. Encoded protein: CASSFTAGVGTGELFF.